The rows below give T cell receptor beta chains drawn from one sample of a study of shared clonotypes between healthy human individuals. The protocol was immunoSEQ multiplex PCR, while the TCRdb copy is restricted to in-frame clones and leaves out a portion. The sample lists approximately 1.5 million clones, approximately 98% seen once, with roughly 0.45% in the top ten. The sequencing sample was made of naive CD4+ T cells sorted from blood. The receptors shown here come from a young man in good health. Both conserved end residues are part of each CDR3. Each record gives: clone size, J gene, D gene, V gene, CDR3 protein, CDR3 DNA. A D gene is named only where the DNA matches it firmly. Size is stated for part of the rows, as once, few or many counts, or as a class when the clone is expanded.

. | TRBJ2-7 | . | TRBV11-2 | CASSLDRQTSYEQYF | TGTGCCAGCAGCTTAGACCGGCAGACCTCCTACGAGCAGTACTTC
. | TRBJ2-2 | . | TRBV19 | CASTYQYPTGELFF | TGTGCCAGTACTTATCAGTATCCGACCGGGGAGCTGTTTTTT
. | TRBJ1-4 | . | TRBV5-4 | CASSLSVDNVEKLFF | TGTGCCAGCAGCTTGTCAGTCGATAACGTGGAAAAACTGTTTTTT
. | TRBJ2-7 | . | TRBV6-5 | CASSRTRGYYEQYF | TGTGCCAGCAGTCGCACACGGGGGTACTACGAGCAGTACTTC
. | TRBJ1-5 | . | TRBV9 | CASSVEGGSNQPQHF | TGTGCCAGCAGCGTAGAGGGGGGGAGCAATCAGCCCCAGCATTTT
. | TRBJ2-7 | . | TRBV6-1 | CASSELAAYEQYF | TGTGCCAGCAGTGAGCTGGCGGCCTACGAGCAGTACTTC
once | TRBJ2-7 | TRBD2 | TRBV4-2 | CASSQATSGRIYEQYF | TGTGCCAGCAGCCAAGCGACTAGCGGGAGAATCTACGAGCAGTACTTC
once | TRBJ2-7 | TRBD1 | TRBV5-6 | CASSFTGQGYEQYF | TGTGCCAGCAGCTTCACAGGACAGGGGTACGAGCAGTACTTC
. | TRBJ2-3 | . | TRBV5-1 | CASSLLSTDTQYF | TGCGCCAGCAGCTTGCTAAGCACAGATACGCAGTATTTT
. | TRBJ2-7 | . | TRBV28 | CATLPQGGSYEQYF | TGTGCCACCCTCCCCCAGGGAGGTTCCTACGAGCAGTACTTC